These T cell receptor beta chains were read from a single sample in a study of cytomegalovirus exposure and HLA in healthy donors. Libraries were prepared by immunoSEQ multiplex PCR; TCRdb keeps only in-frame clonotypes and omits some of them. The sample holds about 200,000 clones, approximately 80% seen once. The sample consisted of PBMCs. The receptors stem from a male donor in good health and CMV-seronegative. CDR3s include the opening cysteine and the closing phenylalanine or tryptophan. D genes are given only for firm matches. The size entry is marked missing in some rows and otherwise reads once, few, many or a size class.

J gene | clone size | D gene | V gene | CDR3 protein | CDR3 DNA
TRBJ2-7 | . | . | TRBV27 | CASSLYPGSGVEQYF | TGTGCCAGCAGTTTATACCCCGGGTCAGGGGTCGAGCAGTACTTC
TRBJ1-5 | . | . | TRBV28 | CAGRQSNQPQHF | TGTGCCGGACGACAGAGCAATCAGCCCCAGCATTTT
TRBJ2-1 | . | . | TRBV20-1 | CSANQVGEQFF | TGCAGTGCTAACCAGGTCGGTGAGCAGTTCTTC
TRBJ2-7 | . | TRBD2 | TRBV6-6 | CASTERERPYEQYF | TGTGCCAGCACTGAGCGGGAGAGACCCTACGAGCAGTACTTC
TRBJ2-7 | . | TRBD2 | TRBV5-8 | CASSLAIIRGGSYEQYF | TGTGCCAGCAGCTTGGCCATTATCCGGGGGGGCTCCTACGAGCAGTACTTC
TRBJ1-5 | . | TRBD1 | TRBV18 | CASSQGQGVINQPQHF | TGTGCCAGCTCACAAGGACAGGGGGTCATTAATCAGCCCCAGCATTTT
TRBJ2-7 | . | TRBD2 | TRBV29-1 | CSVVPSGVHEQYF | TGCAGCGTTGTGCCTAGCGGGGTCCACGAGCAGTACTTC
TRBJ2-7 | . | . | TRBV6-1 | CATQDIYEQYF | TGTGCCACTCAAGACATCTACGAGCAGTACTTC
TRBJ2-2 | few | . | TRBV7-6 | CASSLASATGELFF | TGTGCCAGCAGCTTAGCGAGTGCTACCGGGGAGCTGTTTTTT
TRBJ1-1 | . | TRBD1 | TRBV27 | CASSPTPQGVTEAFF | TGTGCCAGCAGTCCAACCCCTCAGGGGGTGACTGAAGCTTTCTTT
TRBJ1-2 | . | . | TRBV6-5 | CASKRDSYGYTF | TGTGCCAGCAAAAGAGACAGCTATGGCTACACCTTC
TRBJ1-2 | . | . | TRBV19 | CASSMTGDGYTF | TGTGCCAGTAGTATGACTGGAGATGGCTACACCTTC
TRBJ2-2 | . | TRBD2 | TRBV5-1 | CASSSGLAGGNTGELFF | TGCGCCAGCAGCTCGGGACTAGCGGGAGGGAACACCGGGGAGCTGTTTTTT